This TCR beta chain was observed in a study of T-cell memory formation after mild COVID-19. Study-level findings and limits: Cross-reactive memory apparently joined, as some responding clones appeared in pre-infection memory. For contracting clones, CD4+ ones sat mainly in CM and EM, CD8+ in EMRA.

TCRdb redid the calling of the 5' RACE reads with MiXCR, one entry per CDR3 protein. The sample lists 500,000 to 600,000 distinct CDR3 sequences, roughly 17% occurring once. V was pared by 6 bases and J by 5 bases, with 7 bases of the junction left unmatched. CDR1 is KGHSH, CDR2 LQKENI, per germline. CDR3 size: 15 residues. A remark on this clonotype: The antigen remains unidentified.

This clonotype was sampled from an adult woman who had mild COVID-19 (a few samples of this study predate the infection). Cell type and time point are not known. The sequenced material came from PBMCs or a T cell subset sorted from them (not recorded which). The V gene is TRBV18, the J gene TRBJ2-3; 11 bases align to TRBD2. The CDR3 region is CASSKTSGIQDTQYF. CDR3 DNA sequence: TGTGCCAGCTCGAAGACTAGCGGGATACAAGATACGCAGTATTTT.